Below, 12 T cell receptor beta chains from the same sample are listed, as sequenced in a study of blood T cell repertoires in COVID-19. Assay: immunoSEQ multiplex PCR; the TCRdb copy retains only in-frame clones and omits some. Among approximately 49,000 clones listed, 68% were seen once. Sequenced sample: peripheral blood. Every receptor here comes from a woman aged 65 to 85 with acute or convalescent COVID-19.

The gene calls are TRBV19 and TRBJ2-5; 8 nucleotides align to TRBD1. The CDR3 sequence is 16 residues long. Germline CDR1 and CDR2: LNHDA and SQIVND (reference sequence). J gave up 1 base and V 4 bases, and 8 bases lay outside the gene matches. CDR3 DNA: TGTGCCAGTAGTAGGAATCCGGGACAGGCCCAAGAGACCCAGTACTTC. Translated, it gives CASSRNPGQAQETQYF.

The J gene is TRBJ2-3, the V gene TRBV5-1; 7 bases map to TRBD2. V trimming: 4 bases; J trimming: 6 bases; junction bases outside the gene matches: 11. CDR3 length: 15 amino acids. Germline V gene lookup returns CDR1 SGHRS and CDR2 YFSETQ. CDR3 sequence (DNA): TGCGCCAGCAGCCCGGACCGGGAGGCCTCGGATACGCAGTATTTT. This encodes CASSPDREASDTQYF.

This chain links TRBV6-5 with TRBJ2-4; D gene unclear. CDR3 size: 14 residues. V lost 7 bases, J lost 0 bases, and 10 bases lay in between. Germline V gene lookup returns CDR1 MNHEY and CDR2 SVGAGI. For the CDR3, the DNA is TGTGCCAGCACCGGGTTGTTAGCCAAAAACATTCAGTACTTC. Encoded protein: CASTGLLAKNIQYF.

The chain recombines TRBV18 with TRBJ1-1, with D possibly being TRBD1 (6 bases). The germline CDR1 and CDR2 sequences are KGHSH and LQKENI. V was cut by 4 bases and J by 0 bases, with 12 bases left in between. This CDR3 is 15 amino acids long. CDR3 sequence: CASSLQGSLNTEAFF. CDR3 bases: TGTGCCAGCTCACTCCAGGGGTCTCTGAACACTGAAGCTTTCTTT.

The chain couples TRBV5-4 to TRBJ1-4; possible D gene TRBD1, 5 bases. V was trimmed by 5 bases and J by 0 bases, leaving 11 bases between them. This CDR3 spans 15 amino acids. CDR1 is SGHNT, CDR2 YYREEE, per germline (reference sequence). This CDR3 is CASSTGVATNEKLFF. The CDR3 bases are TGTGCCAGCAGTACGGGGGTTGCAACTAATGAAAAACTGTTTTTT.

This clone was observed a handful of times. The rearrangement joins TRBV18 to TRBJ2-3; D is perhaps TRBD2 (7 bases). The V and J ends lost 6 bases and 2 bases respectively, with 18 bases between them. The germline CDR1 and CDR2 sequences are KGHSH and LQKENI. This CDR3 is built from 16 residues. The CDR3 DNA sequence: TGTGCCAGCTCGCCTGGGACGGGGGGCCCCACAGATACGCAGTATTTT. It yields the protein CASSPGTGGPTDTQYF.

This clone came up many times. J is TRBJ1-6 and V is TRBV27; perhaps TRBD1 as D (5 bases). The CDR3 extends over 15 amino acids. Trimming took 6 bases from V and 9 from J, leaving 18 bases between them. Germline-derived CDR1 and CDR2 are MNHEY and SMNVEV (reference sequence). The CDR3 region is CASRAYLGQGSPLHF. CDR3 coding DNA: TGTGCCAGCAGGGCTTACCTGGGGCAGGGTTCACCCCTCCACTTT.

The chain links TRBV5-4 to TRBJ2-2; no clear D gene. The CDR3 consists of 13 residues. V was clipped by 4 bases and J by 2 bases, with 6 bases between them. The germline V gene has CDR1 SGHNT and CDR2 YYREEE (reference sequence). As DNA, the CDR3 is TGTGCCAGCAGCCCTTCTAACACCGGGGAGCTGTTTTTT. Protein: CASSPSNTGELFF.

The chain recombines TRBV28 with TRBJ2-7; D gene unclear. Germline-derived CDR1 and CDR2 are MDHEN and SYDVKM. The CDR3 contains 12 residues. The germline V and J ends were trimmed by 6 bases and 2 bases, with 8 bases remaining between them. CDR3 amino acids: CASSVTTYEQYF. In nucleotides, the CDR3 is TGTGCCAGCAGCGTGACAACCTACGAGCAGTACTTC. Using reference TRBV28 and TRBJ2-7 for the parts outside the CDR3, the full variable domain is DVKVTQSSRYLVKRTGEKVFLECVQDMDHENMFWYRQDPGLGLRLIYFSYDVKMKEKGDIPEGYSVSREKKERFSLILESASTNQTSMYLCASSVTTYEQYFGPGTRLTVT.

The rearrangement links TRBV4-3 to TRBJ1-6; TRBD1 matches at 7 bases. V dropped 1 base and J dropped 8; count of bases not matched to a gene: 8. The CDR3 contains 16 residues. CDR1 and CDR2 from the germline V gene are LGHNA and YSLEER. The CDR3: CASSQGQGWVDSPLHF. The CDR3 DNA reads as TGCGCCAGCAGCCAAGGACAGGGTTGGGTAGATTCACCCCTCCACTTT.

This sequence joins TRBV4-2 and TRBJ2-5, with TRBD2 identical over 8 bases. The germline V gene has CDR1 LGHNA and CDR2 YNFKEQ. With 1 base clipped from V and 1 base from J, the junction kept 2 bases outside the gene matches. The CDR3 runs 15 residues. The CDR3: CASSQGTSGQETQYF. The CDR3 coding sequence is TGTGCCAGCAGCCAAGGCACTAGCGGCCAAGAGACCCAGTACTTC.

The chain couples TRBV3-1 (or the pseudogene TRBV3-2) to TRBJ2-6; 14 nucleotides line up with TRBD2. The ends lost 4 bases at V and 3 bases at J; junction bases unmatched: 14. The CDR3 extends over 21 amino acids. CDR1 LGHDT and CDR2 YNNKEL come from the germline V gene (reference sequence). CDR3 amino acids: CASSLLTGTSGRESGANVLTF. CDR3 sequence (DNA): TGTGCCAGCAGCCTTTTAACCGGGACTAGCGGGAGAGAGAGTGGGGCCAACGTCCTGACTTTC.